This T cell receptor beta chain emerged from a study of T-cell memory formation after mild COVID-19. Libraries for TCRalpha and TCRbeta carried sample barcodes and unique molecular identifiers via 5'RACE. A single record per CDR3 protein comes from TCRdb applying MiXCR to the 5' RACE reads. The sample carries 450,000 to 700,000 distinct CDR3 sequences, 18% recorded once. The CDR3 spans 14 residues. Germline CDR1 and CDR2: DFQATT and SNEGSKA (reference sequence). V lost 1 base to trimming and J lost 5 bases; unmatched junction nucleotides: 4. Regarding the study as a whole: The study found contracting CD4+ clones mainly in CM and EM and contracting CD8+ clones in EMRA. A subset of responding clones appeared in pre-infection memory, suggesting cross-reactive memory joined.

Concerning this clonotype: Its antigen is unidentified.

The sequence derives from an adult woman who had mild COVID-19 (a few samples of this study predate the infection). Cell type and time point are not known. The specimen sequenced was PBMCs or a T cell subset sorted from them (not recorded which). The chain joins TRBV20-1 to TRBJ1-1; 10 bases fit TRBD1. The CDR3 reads CSARGQGAGTEAFF. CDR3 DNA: TGCAGTGCTAGAGGACAGGGGGCGGGGACTGAAGCTTTCTTT.